The 6 T cell receptor beta chains presented below share a single source sample, sequenced in a study of cytomegalovirus exposure and HLA in healthy donors listed by TCRdb under 2017. The library was prepared using the immunoSEQ multiplex PCR assay. Here the immuneACCESS table is served through TCRdb, limited to in-frame sequences with V and J called. Missing clones are a known gap in these copies; in checked studies unresolved V genes cover under half, and the rest lacks a known reason. Counted in this sample were roughly 75,000 clones; approximately 94% of them appeared once. The ten largest clones represent approximately 3.6% of the sample. The specimen sequenced was PBMCs. These receptors all come from a young woman in good health and CMV-seropositive.

This chain connects TRBV11-3 to TRBJ2-7, with a possible D match to TRBD2 (6 bases). Germline lookup yields CDR1 SGHNT and CDR2 YENEEA. The length of the CDR3 is 12 residues. Trimming shortened V by 5 bases and J by 3 bases, and 8 bases separated the two germline ends. CDR3 sequence (DNA): TGTGCCAGCAGCCTGGGACTCTACGAGCAGTACTTC. Translation: CASSLGLYEQYF.

The chain joins TRBV15 to TRBJ1-5, with D hard to call. CDR3 size: 14 residues. Germline V CDR1 and CDR2: LNHNV, YYDKDF (reference sequence). V was pared by 1 base and J by 3 bases, with 7 bases between. As DNA, the CDR3 is TGTGCCACCAGCAGAGTGCAGTCCAATCAGCCCCAGCATTTT. This codes for CATSRVQSNQPQHF.

V usage is TRBV6-6 and J usage is TRBJ2-7; 8 bases map to TRBD1. The CDR3 contains 16 residues. The trim removed 5 bases at V and 7 bases at J, leaving 16 bases unmatched. The germline V gene has CDR1 MNHNY and CDR2 SVGAGI (reference sequence). CDR3 nucleotide sequence: TGTGCCAGCAGTATCCTTCCAGGGGGCTTTACCCCTGAGCAGTACTTC. Amino acid sequence: CASSILPGGFTPEQYF.

With respect to this clone: At one boundary the junction diverges from the germline segment, which might be a read error. V gene TRBV5-8 combines with J gene TRBJ2-7; weak D call: TRBD2 (6 bases). Germline CDR1 and CDR2: SGHTS and YDEGEE. The CDR3 loop spans 14 amino acids. CDR3 DNA: TGTGCCAGCAGCTCCGCGGTGCGGGGCTACGCGCAGTACTTC. Translated, it gives CASSSAVRGYAQYF.

This clone was detected once. The V and J genes are TRBV9 and TRBJ2-1, with 8 bases matching TRBD2. This CDR3 comprises 16 residues. The trim removed 0 bases at V and 3 bases at J, leaving 5 bases unmatched. In germline, CDR1 is SGDLS, CDR2 YYNGEE. The CDR3: CASSVGAGGGYNEQFF. Here the CDR3 DNA reads TGTGCCAGCAGCGTAGGGGCGGGAGGAGGCTACAATGAGCAGTTCTTC.

V gene TRBV5-6 combines with J gene TRBJ2-5; the D gene is possibly TRBD2 (5 bases). Germline V gene data show CDR1 as SGHDT and CDR2 as YYEEEE. This CDR3 region has 14 residues. V lost 4 bases, J lost 2 bases, and 12 bases lay in between. The CDR3 loop is CASSLWSGQETQYF. The CDR3 region has the DNA TGTGCCAGCAGCCTTTGGTCGGGGCAAGAGACCCAGTACTTC.